This T cell receptor beta chain was profiled in a study of CD8+ T cells in alopecia areata. Germline CDR1 and CDR2: ENHRY and SYGVKD. This CDR3 contains 15 residues. V trimming: 2 bases; J trimming: 3 bases; junction bases outside the gene matches: 1. Only a few counts were recorded for this clone. Regarding treatment: oral pan-JAK inhibitor, 5-10 mg twice daily. Lesional scalp punch biopsies and peripheral blood came from alopecia areata patients. cDNA serving as the sequencing template came from extracted, reverse transcribed RNA. The data were produced by immunoSEQ multiplex PCR, yet TCRdb's version contains in-frame clones alone and is incomplete. The sample has 210,000 or so clones; more than 55% are singletons.

J is TRBJ2-1 and V is TRBV10-3; the match to TRBD2 covers 10 bases. The receptor's source is a human donor with alopecia areata. The specimen comprised CD4+ T cells sorted from blood, sampled around week 44, from a patient treated with tofacitinib. This CDR3 is CAISEASGGYNEQFF. CDR3 nucleotide sequence: TGTGCCATCAGTGAGGCTAGCGGGGGCTACAATGAGCAGTTCTTC.